Each of the 20 T cell receptor beta chains below was sequenced from the same sample in a study of cytomegalovirus exposure and HLA in healthy donors. Researchers ran the PCR with 60 Vbeta and 13 Jbeta primers. The data were produced by immunoSEQ multiplex PCR, yet TCRdb's version contains in-frame clones alone and is incomplete. This sample yields 150,000 or so clones, of which 73% are seen a single time; 1.6% belongs to the top ten. Sequencing was performed on PBMCs. These TCRs come from a woman between 18 and 30 years old in good health and CMV-seronegative.

The CDR3 nucleotides are TGTGCCAGCAAGGAGGCGGGGGCACCCTCCTACGAGCAGTACTTC. This sequence encodes CASKEAGAPSYEQYF. This chain links TRBV6-1 with TRBJ2-7; TRBD2 is a possible D gene (7 bases). The CDR3 covers 15 residues. CDR1 is MNHNS, CDR2 SASEGT, per germline. V lost 7 bases and J lost 0, with 16 bases in between.

V gene TRBV7-8 combines with J gene TRBJ1-5; 7 bases are a match to TRBD1. With V trimmed by 1 base and J by 7 bases, 16 bases remained unmatched. The CDR3 runs 18 residues. CDR1 is SGHVS and CDR2 is FQNEAQ in the germline V gene. The CDR3 nucleotides read TGTGCCAGCAGCTTAGTTCACCCCAGCAGGGGGAGCAGGCAGCCCCAGCATTTT. Translating it yields CASSLVHPSRGSRQPQHF.

This clone was counted a single time. The chain has TRBV7-2 and TRBJ2-5; 8 bases are shared with TRBD1. CDR1 is SGHTA and CDR2 is FQGNSA in the germline V gene. The length of the CDR3 is 15 residues. V shed 5 bases, J shed 5 bases, and the junction held 10 bases outside the gene matches. The CDR3 loop is CASSLRTGRKETQYF. The CDR3 DNA reads TGTGCCAGCAGCCTAAGGACAGGGCGGAAGGAGACCCAGTACTTC.

The genes are TRBV28 and TRBJ1-6; possible D gene TRBD1, 6 bases. The germline gives CDR1 MDHEN, CDR2 SYDVKM. Trimming removed 6 bases at V and 7 bases at J, with 16 bases between. The CDR3 is made up of 15 amino acids. CDR3 in DNA: TGTGCCAGCAGAACCACGGCAGGGGCGAATTCACCCCTCCACTTT. Protein product: CASRTTAGANSPLHF.

The chain employs TRBV6-4 and TRBJ1-1; maybe TRBD1 (5 bases). The CDR3 consists of 14 residues. CDR1 is MRHNA, CDR2 SNTAGT, per germline. With 5 bases removed from V and 1 base from J, the gap between germline ends came to 11 bases. CDR3 protein: CASSRGEANTEAFF. The CDR3 region has the DNA TGTGCCAGCAGTAGAGGGGAGGCGAACACTGAAGCTTTCTTT.

This clone was seen just once. The chain uses TRBV4-1 and TRBJ2-4, with TRBD2 matching 10 bases. This CDR3 is built from 14 residues. Germline V CDR1 and CDR2: MGHRA, YSYEKL. Trimming at V came to 3 bases and at J to 8 bases, leaving 4 bases not matched to a gene. CDR3 nucleotides: TGCGCCAGCAGCCAGGATCTAGCGGGGGACATTCAGTACTTC. Its translation is CASSQDLAGDIQYF.

The chain is built from TRBV12-5 and TRBJ2-2; D unresolved. The length of the CDR3 is 16 residues. Per germline, CDR1 LGHNT and CDR2 FRNRAP. Trimming removed 0 bases at V and 0 bases at J, with 8 bases between. The CDR3 DNA is TGTGCTAGTGGTTTGGTACTGAGTGCGAACACCGGGGAGCTGTTTTTT. Its translation: CASGLVLSANTGELFF. The whole variable domain, filled in from reference TRBV12-5 and TRBJ2-2, reads DARVTQTPRHKVTEMGQEVTMRCQPILGHNTVFWYRQTMMQGLELLAYFRNRAPLDDSGMPKDRFSAEMPDATLATLKIQPSEPRDSAVYFCASGLVLSANTGELFFGEGSRLTVL.

The chain links TRBV2 to TRBJ1-2; the D gene is possibly TRBD1 (6 bases). The CDR3 runs 13 residues. The V end was cut by 5 bases, the J end by 5 bases, with 12 bases between. Germline CDR1 is SNHLY and CDR2 is FYNNEI. CDR3 in DNA: TGTGCCAGCAGTATCACGGGGACATATGGCTACACCTTC. Translated, it gives CASSITGTYGYTF.

This rearrangement joins TRBV11-2 to TRBJ2-1, with TRBD2 identical over 7 bases. The ends lost 5 bases at V and 2 bases at J; junction bases unmatched: 9. The germline CDR1 and CDR2 sequences are SGHAT and FQNNGV. CDR3 length: 16 residues. CDR3: CASSTYSGPPYNEQFF. For the CDR3, the DNA is TGTGCCAGCAGCACCTATAGCGGGCCCCCCTACAATGAGCAGTTCTTC.

This clone has more than one count but fewer than ten. The chain uses TRBV13 and TRBJ2-1, with 11 bases identical to TRBD2. The junction had 8 bases not matched to a gene; V was cut back by 0 bases and J by 4 bases. This CDR3 is 18 amino acids long. Germline V CDR1 and CDR2: PRHDT, FYEKMQ (reference sequence). In DNA, the CDR3 is TGTGCCAGCAGCTTAGGACTAGCGGGAGCTCTTCGATACAATGAGCAGTTCTTC. This sequence encodes CASSLGLAGALRYNEQFF. The full variable domain, in which reference TRBV13 and TRBJ2-1 provide the parts outside the CDR3, is AAGVIQSPRHLIKEKRETATLKCYPIPRHDTVYWYQQGPGQDPQFLISFYEKMQSDKGSIPDRFSAQQFSDYHSELNMSSLELGDSALYFCASSLGLAGALRYNEQFFGPGTRLTVL.

The rearrangement uses TRBV5-1 and TRBJ2-3; 7 nucleotides align to TRBD2. CDR1 is SGHRS and CDR2 is YFSETQ in the germline V gene. The CDR3 loop spans 17 amino acids. The ends lost 0 bases at V and 3 bases at J; junction bases unmatched: 10. CDR3 residues: CASSLGGRGLLTDTQYF. The CDR3 coding sequence is TGCGCCAGCAGCTTGGGCGGGCGGGGACTATTAACAGATACGCAGTATTTT.

As regards this clone: A read error may produce the germline difference seen at one junction end. J is TRBJ2-4 and V is TRBV19, with no clear D. The CDR3 has 11 amino acids. Germline lookup yields CDR1 LNHDA and CDR2 SQIVND (reference sequence). The chain's CDR3 is CASRAENIQYF. The CDR3 DNA is TGTGCCAGTAGAGCCGAAAACATTCAGTACTTC. The full variable domain, with the rest looked up from reference TRBV19 and TRBJ2-4, is DGGITQSPKYLFRKEGQNVTLSCEQNLNHDAMYWYRQDPGQGLRLIYYSQIVNDFQKGDIAEGYSVSREKKESFPLTVTSAQKNPTAFYLCASRAENIQYFGAGTRLSVL.

V usage is TRBV19 and J usage is TRBJ1-4; D unclear. Germline CDR1 LNHDA, CDR2 SQIVND (reference sequence). V was shortened by 7 bases and J by 1 base, with 13 bases between the two germline ends. The CDR3 totals 15 residues. The CDR3 loop reads CASNDGSGTNEKLFF. In DNA form, the CDR3 reads TGTGCCAGTAACGACGGATCGGGAACTAATGAAAAACTGTTTTTT. The variable domain in full, completed from reference TRBV19 and TRBJ1-4, reads DGGITQSPKYLFRKEGQNVTLSCEQNLNHDAMYWYRQDPGQGLRLIYYSQIVNDFQKGDIAEGYSVSREKKESFPLTVTSAQKNPTAFYLCASNDGSGTNEKLFFGSGTQLSVL.

This chain links TRBV11-1 with TRBJ2-5; D might be TRBD1 (6 bases). The closer fit of TRBJ2-7 to the DNA end suggests the J call may be wrong. Germline V gene sequence: CDR1 SGHAT, CDR2 FQDESV (reference sequence). The CDR3 has 13 amino acids. The DNA of the CDR3 is TGTGCCAGCAGCCGGACAGTCCTCTACGAGCAGTACTTC. It codes for CASSRTVLYEQYF.

The genes are TRBV7-8 and TRBJ1-1, with 7 nucleotides matching TRBD1. CDR3 length: 16 amino acids. V gave up 1 base and J gave up 1 base; unmatched junction bases: 6. Germline V lookup: CDR1 SGHVS, CDR2 FQNEAQ. As DNA, the CDR3 is TGTGCCAGCAGCTTAGGTAAGGGGGCGCAGAACACTGAAGCTTTCTTT. This encodes CASSLGKGAQNTEAFF. Drawing the rest from reference TRBV7-8 and TRBJ1-1, the complete variable domain is GAGVSQSPRYKVAKRGQDVALRCDPISGHVSLFWYQQALGQGPEFLTYFQNEAQLDKSGLPSDRFFAERPEGSVSTLKIQRTQQEDSAVYLCASSLGKGAQNTEAFFGQGTRLTVV.

J is TRBJ2-1 and V is TRBV4-1; TRBD2 matches 8 bases. Germline V gives CDR1 MGHRA, CDR2 YSYEKL. The V segment lost 1 base and the J segment 6 bases; nucleotides outside the gene matches: 14. The CDR3 extends over 18 amino acids. CDR3 sequence (DNA): TGCGCCAGCAGCCAAGGACTCCCGGGAGGGGAGTTAGGCAATGAGCAGTTCTTC. Encoded protein: CASSQGLPGGELGNEQFF.

V gene TRBV6-5 combines with J gene TRBJ2-5; possible D gene TRBD1, 6 bases. The V gene's germline CDR1 is MNHEY and CDR2 SVGAGI. This CDR3 is built from 14 residues. Trimming stripped 10 bases from V and 1 base from J, with 16 bases between. The CDR3 region has the DNA TGTGCCACCGCACAGGGTCTCTCCCAAGAGACCCAGTACTTC. This sequence encodes CATAQGLSQETQYF.

This sequence joins TRBV2 and TRBJ2-5, with TRBD1 matching over 8 bases. J lost 5 bases, V lost 6 bases, and 5 bases had no gene match. The CDR3 is made up of 13 amino acids. Germline V gene data show CDR1 as SNHLY and CDR2 as FYNNEI. The CDR3 bases are TGTGCCAGCAGGGAGACAGGGGTCGAGACCCAGTACTTC. This sequence encodes CASRETGVETQYF.

The genes are TRBV11-2 and TRBJ1-3; D call uncertain. The CDR3 runs 16 residues. CDR1 is SGHAT, CDR2 FQNNGV, per germline. V was shortened by 5 bases and J by 8 bases, with 22 bases between the two germline ends. CDR3 residues: CASSLLPGQEGYTIYF. The CDR3 region has the DNA TGTGCCAGCAGCCTTCTTCCCGGGCAAGAGGGTTACACCATATATTTT.

V is TRBV19 and J is TRBJ2-6; perhaps TRBD2 as D (6 bases). Per germline, CDR1 LNHDA and CDR2 SQIVND (reference sequence). The CDR3 totals 18 residues. Trimming shortened V by 7 bases and J by 0 bases, and 19 bases separated the two germline ends. The DNA of the CDR3 is TGTGCCAGTAAGAGAAGGCTAGCGTTCGTCTCTGGGGCCAACGTCCTGACTTTC. This encodes CASKRRLAFVSGANVLTF.